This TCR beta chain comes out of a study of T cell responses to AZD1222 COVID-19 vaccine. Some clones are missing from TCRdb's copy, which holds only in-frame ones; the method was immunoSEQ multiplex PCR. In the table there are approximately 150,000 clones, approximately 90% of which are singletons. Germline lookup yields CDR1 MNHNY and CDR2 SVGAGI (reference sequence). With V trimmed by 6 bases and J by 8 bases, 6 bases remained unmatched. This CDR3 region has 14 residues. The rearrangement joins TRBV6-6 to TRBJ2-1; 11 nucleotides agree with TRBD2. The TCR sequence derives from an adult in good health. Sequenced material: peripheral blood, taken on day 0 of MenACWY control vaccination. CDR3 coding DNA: TGTGCCAGCAGAATGACTAGCGGGAATGATGAGCAGTTCTTC. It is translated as CASRMTSGNDEQFF.